This record concerns one T cell receptor beta chain sequence. Germline lookup yields CDR1 SGHRS and CDR2 YFSETQ. V was pared by 7 bases and J by 4 bases, with 12 bases between. The length of the CDR3 is 13 residues. This sample is part of a study of PD-1 blockade in mismatch repair-deficient tumors. The overall study: Enrolled about 2012-2016, patients had progressing, pretreated mismatch repair-deficient cancers of 12 types.

Some clones are missing from TCRdb's copy, which holds only in-frame ones; the method was immunoSEQ multiplex PCR. In the table there are roughly 120,000 clones, 88% of which are singletons. The clonotype was recovered from an adult with mismatch repair-deficient cancer. The chain uses TRBV5-1 and TRBJ1-5, with TRBD1 as a possible D gene (6 bases). The specimen comprised peripheral blood, sampled 72 weeks after starting pembrolizumab. This chain's CDR3 is CASSQGINQPQHF. In nucleotides, the CDR3 is TGCGCCAGCTCGCAGGGGATTAATCAGCCCCAGCATTTT.